Each of the 18 T cell receptor beta chains below was sequenced from the same sample in a study of identical twins. MiXCR, applied by TCRdb to the 5' RACE reads, yields one record per CDR3 protein. Of about 570,000 distinct CDR3 sequences listed, 9.6% are singletons. These sequences were also reported in another study, on yellow fever vaccine responses in identical twins.

Material: PBMCs. All receptors derive from a woman under 30 in good health.

This clonotype was found a few times. The rearrangement links TRBV2 to TRBJ2-3; possible D gene TRBD1, 5 bases. Germline lookup yields CDR1 SNHLY and CDR2 FYNNEI. Trimming removed 5 bases from V and 0 bases from J, with 12 bases in between. This CDR3 has 15 amino acids. CDR3 nucleotides: TGTGCCAGCAGTCCGGACACGTATAGCACAGATACGCAGTATTTT. The encoded protein is CASSPDTYSTDTQYF.

V gene TRBV20-1 combines with J gene TRBJ2-5; a weak D match, TRBD1 (6 bases). The CDR3 has 15 residues. From germline, CDR1 is DFQATT and CDR2 SNEGSKA (reference sequence). Trimming pared 2 bases from V and 2 bases from J, leaving 15 bases between. The CDR3 loop is CSARLNRAQQETQYF. The CDR3 nucleotides read TGCAGTGCTAGACTCAACAGGGCACAACAAGAGACCCAGTACTTC.

The chain combines TRBV6-5 with TRBJ2-6; 10 positions agree with TRBD2. The germline gives CDR1 MNHEY, CDR2 SVGAGI. V dropped 4 bases and J dropped 1; count of bases not matched to a gene: 7. CDR3 length equals 18 residues. CDR3 DNA sequence: TGTGCCAGCAGTTTCCCGACTAGCGGGTTATCTGGGGCCAACGTCCTGACTTTC. Protein: CASSFPTSGLSGANVLTF.

This clonotype was detected many times. The chain has TRBV7-8 and TRBJ2-7; 14 bases map to TRBD2. The CDR3 contains 17 residues. Trimming took 4 bases from V and 3 from J; bases not matched to a gene: 8. Germline CDR1 and CDR2: SGHVS and FQNEAQ. CDR3 nucleotide sequence: TGTGCCAGCAGCTCCCTCACCGGGACTAGCGGGGGCTACGAGCAGTACTTC. Translating gives CASSSLTGTSGGYEQYF.

The rearrangement links TRBV20-1 to TRBJ2-3; D unclear. This CDR3 region has 15 residues. Germline V gene data show CDR1 as DFQATT and CDR2 as SNEGSKA (reference sequence). V was shortened by 3 bases and J by 4 bases, with 17 bases between the two germline ends. Here the CDR3 reads CSARAMLIASDTQYF. As DNA, the CDR3 is TGCAGTGCTAGGGCCATGCTGATTGCATCAGATACGCAGTATTTT.

Worth noting for this clonotype: At one of its ends the junction is not consistent with the germline gene, which may arise from a read error. J is TRBJ2-7 and V is TRBV5-7, with D hard to call. TRBV5-7 is filed as an ORF, its function uncertain. The CDR3 totals 13 residues. For the CDR3, the DNA is TGTGCCATCAGCCCCCTGGTGCCCTACGAGCAGTACTTC. Its translation is CAISPLVPYEQYF.

This clonotype came up once. One junction end disagrees with the germline gene, perhaps due to a read error. The CDR3 region has the DNA TGCGCCAGCGGCTCGGGGCTGGGCACTGGGGAGCTGCTTTTT. It encodes CASGSGLGTGELLF. The rearrangement links TRBV5-1 to TRBJ2-2; the D call may be TRBD1 or TRBD2 (5 bases each). This CDR3 region has 14 residues. The germline CDR1 and CDR2 sequences are SGHRS and YFSETQ.

This clonotype appeared many times. This chain links TRBV6-5 with TRBJ2-7; 12 nucleotides line up with TRBD2. V trimming: 1 base; J trimming: 3 bases; junction bases outside the gene matches: 1. Looked up from germline, CDR1 is MNHEY and CDR2 is SVGAGI. The length of the CDR3 is 15 residues. The CDR3 coding sequence is TGTGCCAGCAGTTACTGGACTAGCGGGATCTACGAGCAGTACTTC. It translates to CASSYWTSGIYEQYF.

This clonotype was seen many times. The chain recombines TRBV3-1 with TRBJ2-1; 7 bases align to TRBD1. CDR1 is LGHDT, CDR2 YNNKEL, per germline (reference sequence). The CDR3 runs 15 residues. V shed 1 base, J shed 0 bases, and the junction held 0 bases outside the gene matches. This CDR3 is CASSQAGGSYNEQFF. CDR3 in DNA: TGTGCCAGCAGCCAAGCAGGGGGCTCCTACAATGAGCAGTTCTTC.

This clonotype was counted between two and nine times. The genes are TRBV6-2 or TRBV6-3 and TRBJ2-3; 14 nucleotides agree with TRBD2. The trim removed 2 bases at V and 0 bases at J, leaving 7 bases unmatched. Germline CDR1 MNHEY, CDR2 SVGEGT. The CDR3 sequence is 19 residues long. The CDR3 is CASSYDRLAGGPSTDTQYF. The CDR3 DNA sequence: TGTGCCAGCAGTTACGACCGACTAGCGGGAGGGCCCAGCACAGATACGCAGTATTTT.

This chain links TRBV7-9 with TRBJ1-1; maybe TRBD1 (5 bases). The CDR3 is made up of 15 amino acids. CDR1 is SEHNR and CDR2 is FQNEAQ in the germline V gene (reference sequence). The V gene lost 3 bases and the J gene lost 6 bases, with 17 bases spanning the gap. CDR3 DNA sequence: TGTGCCAGCAGCTTGGATGGCCAGGGCCTACCTGAAGCTTTCTTT. Encoded protein: CASSLDGQGLPEAFF.

This clonotype was detected only a few times. The chain has TRBV4-2 and TRBJ2-1; 9 nucleotides align to TRBD2. J lost 9 bases, V lost 0 bases, and 12 bases had no gene match. Germline V CDR1 and CDR2: LGHNA, YNFKEQ. This CDR3 is built from 17 residues. The CDR3 DNA is TGTGCCAGCAGCCAAGATGAAGCTAGCGGGACGGTTAGTGAGCAGTTCTTC. Its translation is CASSQDEASGTVSEQFF.

This clonotype has a count of ten or more. The rearrangement links TRBV7-9 to TRBJ2-7; 10 bases fit TRBD1. There are 16 residues in the CDR3. The V gene's germline CDR1 is SEHNR and CDR2 FQNEAQ (reference sequence). Germline trimming cut 5 bases from V and 2 bases from J; bases unmatched to any gene: 9. The chain's CDR3 is CASSPRRDRGAYEQYF. In DNA, the CDR3 is TGTGCCAGCAGCCCCCGCCGGGACAGGGGAGCCTACGAGCAGTACTTC.

This clonotype was seen at least ten times. The rearrangement links TRBV5-1 to TRBJ2-7, with D possibly called TRBD1 or TRBD2 (6 bases each). Trimming took 5 bases from V and 3 from J, leaving 12 bases between them. This CDR3 region has 13 residues. CDR1 and CDR2 from the germline V gene are SGHRS and YFSETQ. The DNA of the CDR3 is TGCGCCAGCAGGGCGGGACAACTCTACGAGCAGTACTTC. It codes for CASRAGQLYEQYF.

This clonotype was observed at least ten times. The chain uses TRBV5-1 and TRBJ2-1; TRBD2 agrees at 7 bases. V shed 4 bases and J 6 bases; nucleotides not matched to a gene: 7. Germline loops: CDR1 SGHRS, CDR2 YFSETQ. The CDR3 is 14 amino acids. CDR3 DNA: TGCGCCAGCAGCATCGGGACTAACTCCAATGAGCAGTTCTTC. Translated: CASSIGTNSNEQFF. The full variable domain, with the rest looked up from reference TRBV5-1 and TRBJ2-1, is KAGVTQTPRYLIKTRGQQVTLSCSPISGHRSVSWYQQTPGQGLQFLFEYFSETQRNKGNFPGRFSGRQFSNSRSEMNVSTLELGDSALYLCASSIGTNSNEQFFGPGTRLTVL.

CDR3: CASSFERGQSNEQFF. DNA of the CDR3: TGTGCCAGCAGCTTTGAAAGGGGGCAGAGCAATGAGCAGTTCTTC. The rearrangement joins TRBV5-8 to TRBJ2-1; 7 bases align to TRBD1. The CDR3 consists of 15 residues. The V and J ends lost 2 bases and 6 bases, in that order; junction bases with no gene match: 8. From germline, CDR1 is SGHTS and CDR2 YDEGEE.

The sample holds many counts of this clonotype. This sequence joins TRBV7-2 and TRBJ2-7; D ambiguous. This CDR3 is 15 amino acids long. Per germline, CDR1 SGHTA and CDR2 FQGNSA. Trimming cost V 2 bases and J 3 bases, with 14 bases left between them. DNA of the CDR3: TGTGCCAGCAGCTTAACCGGGTTTTCGCACTACGAGCAGTACTTC. Translating it yields CASSLTGFSHYEQYF.

The table lists this clonotype with a few counts. The J gene is TRBJ2-7, the V gene TRBV4-3; tentatively, D is TRBD2 (6 bases). This CDR3 region has 15 residues. Germline lookup yields CDR1 LGHNA and CDR2 YSLEER. Trimming left V 0 bases short and J 4 bases short, with 13 bases between. In DNA, the CDR3 is TGCGCCAGCAGCCAAGAAATTGGCGGGATGTACGAGCAGTACTTC. This encodes CASSQEIGGMYEQYF.